One sample yielded the 16 T cell receptor beta chains listed below, sequenced in a study of cytomegalovirus exposure and HLA in healthy donors. PCR was performed using 60 Vbeta and 13 Jbeta primers. Using immunoSEQ multiplex PCR, the repertoire was profiled, and TCRdb retains in-frame clones only, with some absent. Of roughly 89,000 clones listed, around 82% were seen once; the top ten hold around 2%. The sequencing input was PBMCs. These receptors were taken from a man aged 18 to 30 in good health and CMV-seronegative.

The chain has TRBV6-1 and TRBJ2-7; possibly TRBD2 for D (7 bases). CDR1 and CDR2 from the germline V gene are MNHNS and SASEGT. The CDR3 is 15 residues long. V was cut by 3 bases and J by 0 bases, with 12 bases left in between. CDR3 DNA: TGTGCCAGCAGTGAGGGGGGGCTTTTCTCCTACGAGCAGTACTTC. Translation gives CASSEGGLFSYEQYF.

In DNA, the CDR3 is TGTGCCAGCAGCTCGAGCATAGCGGGGGGAGGGGAGACCCAGTACTTC. It is translated as CASSSSIAGGGETQYF. This chain connects TRBV7-2 to TRBJ2-5; 10 bases line up with TRBD2. CDR3 size: 16 residues. V was clipped by 4 bases and J by 5 bases; unmatched bases: 10. The germline CDR1 and CDR2 sequences are SGHTA and FQGNSA.

Here the CDR3 reads CASSLNQGAYEQYF. CDR3 sequence (DNA): TGTGCCAGCAGCTTAAATCAGGGCGCCTACGAGCAGTACTTC. The rearrangement joins TRBV7-9 to TRBJ2-7, with a weak D call TRBD1 (5 bases). This CDR3 region has 14 residues. Looked up from germline, CDR1 is SEHNR and CDR2 is FQNEAQ (reference sequence). V lost 2 bases and J 2 bases, leaving 10 bases between the germline ends.

The chain carries TRBV10-1 and TRBJ2-7; D perhaps matches TRBD1 (6 bases). Trimming pared 3 bases from V and 2 bases from J, leaving 11 bases between. The germline V gene has CDR1 WNHNN and CDR2 SYGVQD (reference sequence). The CDR3 sequence is 14 residues long. The CDR3 protein is CASSEGDKAYEQYF. CDR3 nucleotide sequence: TGCGCCAGCAGTGAAGGGGACAAGGCCTACGAGCAGTACTTC.

The chain is built from TRBV2 and TRBJ2-5, with D possibly TRBD2 on 5 matching bases. The CDR3 is 13 residues long. The V end was cut by 8 bases, the J end by 2 bases, with 12 bases between. The germline V gene has CDR1 SNHLY and CDR2 FYNNEI. The DNA for the CDR3 is TGTGCCAGCCTCCGGGGTCCTCAAGAGACCCAGTACTTC. It codes for CASLRGPQETQYF.

The chain has TRBV30 and TRBJ2-7; D remains unclear. Germline V CDR1 and CDR2: GTSNPN, SVGIG (reference sequence). Trimming removed 3 bases at V and 2 bases at J, with 17 bases between. The CDR3 runs to 15 residues. The CDR3 nucleotides are TGTGCCTGGAGCTATAAGGCGGATTTGACCTACGAGCAGTACTTC. This sequence encodes CAWSYKADLTYEQYF.

The chain combines TRBV18 with TRBJ1-3; 8 bases map to TRBD1. With V trimmed by 2 bases and J by 3 bases, 9 bases remained unmatched. This CDR3 has 17 amino acids. The germline gives CDR1 KGHSH, CDR2 LQKENI. The CDR3 sequence: CASSPSRQGASGNTIYF. CDR3 in DNA: TGTGCCAGCTCACCATCGCGGCAGGGGGCAAGTGGAAACACCATATATTTT.

The chain joins TRBV5-1 to TRBJ2-1; tentative D call: TRBD2 (6 bases). The V gene's germline CDR1 is SGHRS and CDR2 YFSETQ. V was trimmed by 3 bases and J by 9 bases, leaving 19 bases between them. The CDR3 runs 15 residues. DNA for the CDR3: TGCGCCAGCAGCTGGGGGGTGGGACTTTCGGGTGAGCAGTTCTTC. As protein: CASSWGVGLSGEQFF. Complete variable domain (other parts from reference TRBV5-1 and TRBJ2-1): KAGVTQTPRYLIKTRGQQVTLSCSPISGHRSVSWYQQTPGQGLQFLFEYFSETQRNKGNFPGRFSGRQFSNSRSEMNVSTLELGDSALYLCASSWGVGLSGEQFFGPGTRLTVL.

V is TRBV10-1 and J is TRBJ2-2, with TRBD2 as a possible D gene (6 bases). The V gene's germline CDR1 is WNHNN and CDR2 SYGVQD (reference sequence). The CDR3 is made up of 14 amino acids. V was trimmed by 5 bases and J by 5 bases, leaving 12 bases between them. The CDR3 region is CASSRDAGTGELFF. Here the CDR3 DNA reads TGCGCCAGCAGTCGGGACGCGGGAACCGGGGAGCTGTTTTTT.

V is TRBV9 and J is TRBJ1-6, with 9 bases lining up with TRBD1. CDR3 length equals 15 residues. The J segment lost 7 bases and the V segment lost 4 bases, leaving 6 bases of the junction unmatched. Germline-derived CDR1 and CDR2 are SGDLS and YYNGEE. CDR3 coding DNA: TGTGCCAGCAGCCTGTCGGACAGGGGAAATTCACCCCTCCACTTT. This gives the protein CASSLSDRGNSPLHF.

The chain uses TRBV11-2 and TRBJ1-2; D is perhaps TRBD1 (5 bases). The CDR3 spans 15 residues. The V end was cut by 5 bases, the J end by 3 bases, with 16 bases between. Germline lookup yields CDR1 SGHAT and CDR2 FQNNGV. In DNA form, the CDR3 reads TGTGCCAGCAGCCTGGGGCCCAGGGTCCACTATGGCTACACCTTC. It specifies CASSLGPRVHYGYTF.

The rearrangement uses TRBV6-1 and TRBJ2-3, with D maybe TRBD2 (5 bases). The CDR3 runs 17 residues. The V end lost 2 bases, the J end lost 2 bases, and 17 bases lay between the germline ends. Germline CDR1 reads MNHNS; CDR2 reads SASEGT. CDR3 region: CASSEFPGKLPTDTQYF. CDR3 DNA: TGTGCCAGCAGTGAATTTCCGGGGAAACTACCCACAGATACGCAGTATTTT.

The chain couples TRBV5-5 to TRBJ2-6; D may be TRBD1 (6 bases). In germline, CDR1 is SGHKS, CDR2 YYEKEE (reference sequence). This CDR3 has 17 residues. V was trimmed by 1 base and J by 0 bases, leaving 11 bases between them. CDR3 in DNA: TGTGCCAGCAGCTTGAGGACAGCCCTCTCTGGGGCCAACGTCCTGACTTTC. Translated, it gives CASSLRTALSGANVLTF. Drawing the rest from reference TRBV5-5 and TRBJ2-6, the complete variable domain is DAGVTQSPTHLIKTRGQQVTLRCSPISGHKSVSWYQQVLGQGPQFIFQYYEKEERGRGNFPDRFSARQFPNYSSELNVNALLLGDSALYLCASSLRTALSGANVLTFGAGSRLTVL.

The chain recombines TRBV5-1 with TRBJ2-7, with a tentative D call TRBD2 (5 bases). The CDR3 has 12 amino acids. Per the germline V gene, CDR1 is SGHRS and CDR2 is YFSETQ. V lost 2 bases to trimming and J lost 5 bases, with 8 bases between them. CDR3 nucleotide sequence: TGCGCCAGCAGCTTAGGAGGCCACGAGCAGTACTTC. This translates into CASSLGGHEQYF.

The chain carries TRBV5-4 and TRBJ1-6; 8 nucleotides line up with TRBD1. The CDR3 sequence is 15 residues long. Germline V gene lookup returns CDR1 SGHNT and CDR2 YYREEE (reference sequence). J gave up 6 bases and V 4 bases, and 6 bases lay outside the gene matches. The CDR3 DNA is TGTGCCAGCAGCACCGGACAGGGTCTTAATTCACCCCTCCACTTT. Amino acid sequence: CASSTGQGLNSPLHF.

This chain uses TRBV2 with TRBJ2-2, with a weak D call TRBD2 (6 bases). Germline V gene lookup returns CDR1 SNHLY and CDR2 FYNNEI. The V and J ends lost 7 bases and 0 bases respectively, with 12 bases between them. CDR3 length: 15 residues. CDR3 region: CASKGGTANTGELFF. In nucleotides, the CDR3 is TGTGCCAGCAAGGGAGGAACTGCGAACACCGGGGAGCTGTTTTTT.